The 30 T cell receptor beta chains in this list originate from one sample, sequenced in a study of cytotoxic CD8 clonotypes in ibrutinib-treated CLL. TCRdb's copy holds only in-frame clones and misses some; the assay was immunoSEQ multiplex PCR. The sample contains around 310,000 clones, about 80% of which appear only once. Source: PBMCs, taken before ibrutinib treatment. These receptors all come from a human donor with chronic lymphocytic leukemia.

The gene calls are TRBV4-1 and TRBJ1-2, with D possibly matching TRBD1 (6 bases). Trimming took off 2 bases at V and 7 bases at J, with 23 bases between the two ends. This CDR3 has 17 residues. Germline assignment: CDR1 MGHRA and CDR2 YSYEKL. This chain's CDR3 is CASSQTGTLNLGGGYTF. The DNA for the CDR3 is TGCGCCAGCAGCCAAACCGGGACGCTCAATCTAGGGGGTGGCTACACCTTC.

As for this clone: The junction departs from the called germline gene at one end, perhaps through a read error. The gene calls are TRBV7-7 and TRBJ1-1, with D unclear. The CDR3 loop spans 13 amino acids. Looked up from germline, CDR1 is SSHAT and CDR2 is FNYEAQ (reference sequence). The CDR3 protein is CASSLTQNTEAFF. Written as DNA, the CDR3 is TGTGCTAGCAGCTTAACGCAGAACACTGAAGCTTTCTTT.

The chain combines TRBV4-3 with TRBJ2-3; D call uncertain. The V gene's germline CDR1 is LGHNA and CDR2 YSLEER. V gave up 0 bases and J gave up 6 bases, with 10 bases separating them. The CDR3 loop spans 14 amino acids. CDR3 loop: CASSQDWALDTQYF. The DNA of the CDR3 is TGCGCCAGCAGCCAAGATTGGGCCTTGGATACGCAGTATTTT.

This clone turned up a few times. This chain connects TRBV6-6 to TRBJ1-5; tentatively, D is TRBD1 (5 bases). Between the trimmed V and J ends, which lost 6 bases and 0 bases, there was a span of 12 bases. This CDR3 spans 15 amino acids. Per germline, CDR1 MNHNY and CDR2 SVGAGI (reference sequence). In DNA form, the CDR3 reads TGTGCCAGCAGACGGGACGGAGATAGCAATCAGCCCCAGCATTTT. This sequence encodes CASRRDGDSNQPQHF.

The chain employs TRBV15 and TRBJ1-5; TRBD1 is a possible D gene (6 bases). This CDR3 spans 16 amino acids. Germline V CDR1 and CDR2: LNHNV, YYDKDF (reference sequence). V lost 0 bases and J 6 bases, leaving 15 bases between the germline ends. CDR3 in DNA: TGTGCCACCAGCAGAGACCGGGACACTCGCCCTCAGCCCCAGCATTTT. Translated: CATSRDRDTRPQPQHF.

V is TRBV7-2 and J is TRBJ1-5, with 7 bases lining up with TRBD1. The CDR3 is made up of 17 amino acids. V was clipped by 2 bases and J by 0 bases; unmatched bases: 7. Germline assignment: CDR1 SGHTA and CDR2 FQGNSA. CDR3 nucleotides: TGTGCCAGCAGCTTATTTGGGACAGCTTATAGCAATCAGCCCCAGCATTTT. It yields the protein CASSLFGTAYSNQPQHF.

J is TRBJ2-7 and V is TRBV7-2; TRBD2 matches at 10 bases. From germline, CDR1 is SGHTA and CDR2 FQGNSA. Losses at the gene ends were 3 bases for V and 2 bases for J; bases not matched to a gene: 4. The CDR3 has 15 amino acids. CDR3 coding DNA: TGTGCCAGCAGCTTTTCTAGCGGGAGACCCTACGAGCAGTACTTC. Its translation: CASSFSSGRPYEQYF.

This clone was observed a single time. This chain connects TRBV6-1 to TRBJ2-5; 10 bases map to TRBD1. The germline gives CDR1 MNHNS, CDR2 SASEGT. J gave up 5 bases and V 2 bases, and 5 bases lay outside the gene matches. The CDR3 loop spans 15 amino acids. CDR3 coding DNA: TGTGCCAGCAGTGAAACGACAGGGGGCGTGGAGACCCAGTACTTC. Encoded protein: CASSETTGGVETQYF.

In nucleotides, the CDR3 is TGTGCCAGCAGCCTCCCCGCGGCGGCCAGCCGCTTCGGTCTGTACTTC. Translated, it gives CASSLPAAASRFGLYF. The chain uses TRBV4-2 and TRBJ2-7; no clear D gene. V was cut by 4 bases and J by 12 bases, with 28 bases left in between. This CDR3 region has 16 residues. Germline CDR1 and CDR2: LGHNA and YNFKEQ.

This CDR3 reads CSVGRGSYEQYF. The CDR3 nucleotides read TGCAGCGTCGGGAGGGGATCCTACGAGCAGTACTTC. The chain is built from TRBV29-1 and TRBJ2-7; TRBD2 aligns across 8 bases. Germline CDR1 and CDR2: SQVTM and ANQGSEA. With V trimmed by 6 bases and J by 1 base, 2 bases remained unmatched. This CDR3 region has 12 residues.

The V call is TRBV5-4, the J call TRBJ2-2; tentatively, D is TRBD2 (7 bases). CDR3 size: 17 residues. Germline CDR1 SGHNT, CDR2 YYREEE (reference sequence). Trimming removed 3 bases from V and 2 bases from J, with 17 bases in between. As DNA, the CDR3 is TGTGCCAGCAGCTCCGTCCTAGCGGACAGAAACACCGGGGAGCTGTTTTTT. Translated, it gives CASSSVLADRNTGELFF. The variable domain in full, completed from reference TRBV5-4 and TRBJ2-2, reads ETGVTQSPTHLIKTRGQQVTLRCSSQSGHNTVSWYQQALGQGPQFIFQYYREEENGRGNFPPRFSGLQFPNYSSELNVNALELDDSALYLCASSSVLADRNTGELFFGEGSRLTVL.

V usage is TRBV27 and J usage is TRBJ1-3, with D possibly matching TRBD1 (5 bases). Trimming shortened V by 5 bases and J by 4 bases, and 12 bases separated the two germline ends. The length of the CDR3 is 14 residues. The germline V gene has CDR1 MNHEY and CDR2 SMNVEV (reference sequence). The CDR3 protein is CASSLQGAGNTIYF. The CDR3 DNA is TGTGCCAGCAGTCTCCAGGGCGCCGGAAACACCATATATTTT.

The rearrangement joins TRBV18 to TRBJ2-7; 7 bases match TRBD1. CDR1 and CDR2 from the germline V gene are KGHSH and LQKENI. The CDR3 consists of 14 residues. Losses at the gene ends were 5 bases for V and 2 bases for J; bases not matched to a gene: 6. The CDR3: CASSTGTDTYEQYF. CDR3 nucleotides: TGTGCCAGCTCAACCGGGACAGATACCTACGAGCAGTACTTC.

This clone appeared a single time. The rearrangement joins TRBV6-5 to TRBJ2-2, with TRBD2 matching 8 bases. This CDR3 is 15 amino acids long. The ends lost 1 base at V and 9 bases at J; junction bases unmatched: 7. The V gene's germline CDR1 is MNHEY and CDR2 SVGAGI. CDR3 amino acids: CASSYYGTRDRELFF. CDR3 coding DNA: TGTGCCAGCAGTTACTACGGGACTAGGGACAGGGAGCTGTTTTTT.

The chain employs TRBV5-6 and TRBJ2-3, with unresolved D. Germline V lookup: CDR1 SGHDT, CDR2 YYEEEE. This CDR3 has 14 amino acids. V gave up 0 bases and J gave up 6 bases, with 11 bases separating them. The CDR3 spells CASSLGPNFDTQYF. As DNA, the CDR3 is TGTGCCAGCAGCTTGGGGCCCAACTTCGATACGCAGTATTTT.

The chain employs TRBV6-5 and TRBJ1-3, with D unclear. The V end was cut by 5 bases, the J end by 2 bases, with 13 bases between. The germline V gene has CDR1 MNHEY and CDR2 SVGAGI. This CDR3 comprises 15 residues. The CDR3 DNA sequence: TGTGCCAGCAGTCACAACAGAAGCCCTGGAAACACCATATATTTT. This translates into CASSHNRSPGNTIYF.

The chain joins TRBV7-2 to TRBJ2-1, with D unresolved. Germline lookup yields CDR1 SGHTA and CDR2 FQGNSA. V lost 5 bases and J lost 6, with 11 bases in between. The length of the CDR3 is 13 residues. CDR3 protein: CASSPPEFNEQFF. Written as DNA, the CDR3 is TGTGCCAGCAGCCCCCCTGAATTCAATGAGCAGTTCTTC.

The chain is built from TRBV11-2 and TRBJ2-1; D possibly corresponds to TRBD2 (6 bases). The CDR3 extends over 16 amino acids. Trimming left V 0 bases short and J 4 bases short, with 13 bases between. Per germline, CDR1 SGHAT and CDR2 FQNNGV. This CDR3 is CASSLDRRLGYNEQFF. The CDR3 DNA is TGTGCCAGCAGCTTAGATCGGCGACTAGGATACAATGAGCAGTTCTTC.

Only one count was recorded for this clone. The rearrangement uses TRBV27 and TRBJ2-5; D not certain. V gave up 0 bases and J gave up 4 bases, with 9 bases separating them. CDR1 is MNHEY, CDR2 SMNVEV, per germline (reference sequence). There are 14 residues in the CDR3. The CDR3 nucleotides are TGTGCCAGCAGTTTATCTGTACAGAGAGAGACCCAGTACTTC. It translates to CASSLSVQRETQYF.

The chain combines TRBV7-8 with TRBJ1-5, with D maybe TRBD1 (5 bases). The CDR3 runs to 13 residues. The V gene lost 1 base and the J gene lost 6 bases, with 7 bases spanning the gap. Germline assignment: CDR1 SGHVS and CDR2 FQNEAQ. The CDR3 nucleotides are TGTGCCAGCAGCTTAGGGGGGATTCAGCCCCAGCATTTT. This encodes CASSLGGIQPQHF.

The sample holds a few counts of this clone. The chain carries TRBV4-2 and TRBJ1-2; the D gene is possibly TRBD1 (5 bases). Germline CDR1 reads LGHNA; CDR2 reads YNFKEQ. This CDR3 has 14 residues. Trimming left V 0 bases short and J 6 bases short, with 11 bases between. CDR3 in amino acids: CASSQEGPGHGYTF. In DNA form, the CDR3 reads TGTGCCAGCAGCCAAGAGGGCCCAGGGCATGGCTACACCTTC.

The rearrangement links TRBV28 to TRBJ1-4, with 7 bases fitting TRBD1. The length of the CDR3 is 14 residues. The J segment lost 8 bases and the V segment lost 6 bases, leaving 9 bases of the junction unmatched. CDR1 MDHEN and CDR2 SYDVKM come from the germline V gene. As DNA, the CDR3 is TGTGCCAGCAGACACACCCGACAGGGCGAAAAACTGTTTTTT. As protein: CASRHTRQGEKLFF.

The chain combines TRBV2 with TRBJ1-5; D ambiguous. The germline CDR1 and CDR2 sequences are SNHLY and FYNNEI. The CDR3 covers 16 residues. V gave up 3 bases and J gave up 4 bases, with 16 bases separating them. The CDR3 loop reads CASSDSVRRSNQPQHF. DNA for the CDR3: TGTGCCAGCAGTGACAGCGTACGGCGTTCGAATCAGCCCCAGCATTTT.

In its sample, this clone was seen a few times. Here the CDR3 reads CASSDPAGLGGEQFF. CDR3 coding DNA: TGTGCCAGCAGTGACCCGGCCGGACTAGGCGGTGAGCAGTTCTTC. V usage is TRBV6-4 and J usage is TRBJ2-1, with 7 bases identical to TRBD2. V trimming: 2 bases; J trimming: 9 bases; junction bases outside the gene matches: 10. The CDR3 covers 15 residues. Germline V gene sequence: CDR1 MRHNA, CDR2 SNTAGT.

This chain connects TRBV4-3 to TRBJ1-1; TRBD1 is a possible D gene (6 bases). Trimming cost V 0 bases and J 1 base, with 9 bases left between them. This CDR3 contains 15 residues. Germline-derived CDR1 and CDR2 are LGHNA and YSLEER. As DNA, the CDR3 is TGCGCCAGCAGCCAAGATTACAGGGAGAACACTGAAGCTTTCTTT. Translating gives CASSQDYRENTEAFF.

V and J are TRBV7-9 and TRBJ1-2; D ambiguous. CDR3 size: 14 residues. Germline V gene sequence: CDR1 SEHNR, CDR2 FQNEAQ (reference sequence). Trimming shortened V by 0 bases and J by 2 bases, and 7 bases separated the two germline ends. The CDR3 region is CASSLARTNYGYTF. The CDR3 bases are TGTGCCAGCAGCTTAGCGCGAACCAACTATGGCTACACCTTC.

Many counts were recorded for this clone. V and J are TRBV2 and TRBJ1-2; D is unclear. The ends were cut back, 5 bases at V and 1 base at J, with 2 bases in the middle. This CDR3 is 11 amino acids long. Germline V CDR1 and CDR2: SNHLY, FYNNEI. CDR3 region: CASSNNYGYTF. The CDR3 coding sequence is TGTGCCAGCAGTAATAACTATGGCTACACCTTC.

The chain has TRBV19 and TRBJ1-2; no definite D call. Per germline, CDR1 LNHDA and CDR2 SQIVND (reference sequence). The V end lost 4 bases, the J end lost 4 bases, and 4 bases lay between the germline ends. The CDR3 has 11 residues. The CDR3 protein is CASSNSYGYTF. The CDR3, as DNA: TGTGCCAGTAGTAACAGCTATGGCTACACCTTC.

This clone appeared a few times. The V and J genes are TRBV7-6 and TRBJ1-2; D unclear. The CDR3 is made up of 13 amino acids. CDR1 is SGHVS and CDR2 is FNYEAQ in the germline V gene. Trimming shortened V by 0 bases and J by 3 bases, and 5 bases separated the two germline ends. CDR3 sequence: CASSLADHYGYTF. In DNA form, the CDR3 reads TGTGCCAGCAGCTTAGCTGACCACTATGGCTACACCTTC.

This clone showed up just once. The rearrangement joins TRBV10-3 to TRBJ2-3; no firm D call. Germline assignment: CDR1 ENHRY and CDR2 SYGVKD. There are 14 residues in the CDR3. Trimming left V 3 bases short and J 6 bases short, with 13 bases between. CDR3 region: CAISDKETVDTQYF. The DNA of the CDR3 is TGTGCCATCAGTGATAAGGAGACCGTGGATACGCAGTATTTT.